The next 8 T cell receptor beta chains were all read from a single sample in a study of identical twins. TCRdb analysed the 5' RACE reads with MiXCR anew, one entry per CDR3 protein. The sample has about 690,000 distinct CDR3 sequences, roughly 6% seen once. Material: naive T cells sorted from blood. The source is a man between 18 and 35 years old in good health.

This clonotype was seen many times. The chain has TRBV29-1 and TRBJ2-7, with D perhaps assigned TRBD1 or TRBD2 (5 bases each). The germline V and J ends were trimmed by 8 bases and 4 bases, with 18 bases remaining between them. The CDR3 spans 13 residues. The germline gives CDR1 SQVTM, CDR2 ANQGSEA. The CDR3, as DNA: TGCAGCCCGTTTCCAGGGAGCCGTTACGAGCAGTACGTC. It translates to CSPFPGSRYEQYV.

This clonotype was seen a handful of times. V is TRBV4-1 and J is TRBJ1-1; D unresolved. The V and J ends lost 1 base and 3 bases respectively, with 9 bases between them. The CDR3 totals 14 residues. In germline, CDR1 is MGHRA, CDR2 YSYEKL. The CDR3 coding sequence is TGCGCCAGCAGCCAAGCTGGACGGGACACTGAAGCTTTCTTT. This encodes CASSQAGRDTEAFF.

A few counts support this clonotype. The genes are TRBV11-1 and TRBJ2-2, with a possible D match to TRBD2 (5 bases). Germline V gives CDR1 SGHAT, CDR2 FQDESV (reference sequence). The CDR3 is 18 amino acids. V gave up 6 bases and J gave up 7 bases, with 27 bases separating them. CDR3 loop: CASRNSARLRTTSGELFF. The DNA of the CDR3 is TGTGCCAGCAGGAATTCCGCGAGACTCAGAACAACTAGCGGGGAGCTGTTTTTT.

This clonotype was counted a few times. The rearrangement uses TRBV19 and TRBJ2-5; perhaps D is TRBD1 or TRBD2 (5 bases each). Trimming cost V 5 bases and J 4 bases, with 17 bases left between them. In germline, CDR1 is LNHDA, CDR2 SQIVND (reference sequence). The CDR3 has 15 residues. In DNA form, the CDR3 reads TGTGCCAGTAGTCCCGCCGGGACCCTGGGAGAGACCCAGTACTTC. Translated: CASSPAGTLGETQYF.

This clonotype was counted many times. This chain uses TRBV20-1 with TRBJ1-2, with unresolved D. The CDR3 loop spans 14 amino acids. The germline V and J ends were trimmed by 7 bases and 7 bases, with 22 bases remaining between them. Germline values: CDR1 DFQATT, CDR2 SNEGSKA (reference sequence). The CDR3 DNA follows: TGCAGTGACGATGCTGGGCCCTCGGGGAGTGGCTACACCTTC. Encoded protein: CSDDAGPSGSGYTF.

A remark on this clonotype: A much larger clone differs from this one at a single base, so this may be a read error. CDR3 sequence: CVSSLAYSRNTGELFF. The CDR3 region has the DNA TGTGTCAGCAGCTTGGCTTACTCAAGGAACACCGGGGAGCTGTTTTTT. The chain has TRBV5-6 and TRBJ2-2; D gene uncertain. The CDR3 length is 16 residues. CDR1 and CDR2 from the germline V gene are SGHDT and YYEEEE.

This clonotype has ten or more counts. The chain links TRBV5-4 to TRBJ2-5; TRBD1 matches at 11 bases. The V gene end was trimmed by 4 bases and the J gene end by 4 bases; junction bases not matched to a gene: 9. Germline V lookup: CDR1 SGHNT, CDR2 YYREEE (reference sequence). The CDR3 length is 16 residues. CDR3 loop: CASSLGTGGLPETQYF. The CDR3 DNA reads TGTGCCAGCAGCCTCGGGACAGGGGGGTTACCAGAGACCCAGTACTTC.

The sample holds many counts of this clonotype. The rearrangement links TRBV20-1 to TRBJ2-3; the D gene is possibly TRBD2 (5 bases). V was trimmed by 6 bases and J by 0 bases, leaving 10 bases between them. Germline values: CDR1 DFQATT, CDR2 SNEGSKA (reference sequence). The CDR3 is made up of 13 amino acids. In DNA form, the CDR3 reads TGCAGTGCCCAAGCGGCTAGCACAGATACGCAGTATTTT. The encoded protein is CSAQAASTDTQYF.